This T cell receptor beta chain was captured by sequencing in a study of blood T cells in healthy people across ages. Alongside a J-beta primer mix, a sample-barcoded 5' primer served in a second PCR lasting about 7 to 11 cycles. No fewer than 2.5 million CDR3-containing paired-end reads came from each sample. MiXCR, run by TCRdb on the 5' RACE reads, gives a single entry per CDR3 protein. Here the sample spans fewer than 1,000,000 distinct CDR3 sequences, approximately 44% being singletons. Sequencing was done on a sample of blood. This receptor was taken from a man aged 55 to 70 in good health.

The CDR3 DNA reads TGTGCCAGCAGCTTACTCGGTCAAGGCACTGAAGCTTTCTTT. Protein product: CASSLLGQGTEAFF. The chain links TRBV7-2 to TRBJ1-1; no clear D. Germline V CDR1 and CDR2: SGHTA, FQGNSA. V lost 2 bases to trimming and J lost 4 bases, with 11 bases between them. The CDR3 loop spans 14 amino acids.